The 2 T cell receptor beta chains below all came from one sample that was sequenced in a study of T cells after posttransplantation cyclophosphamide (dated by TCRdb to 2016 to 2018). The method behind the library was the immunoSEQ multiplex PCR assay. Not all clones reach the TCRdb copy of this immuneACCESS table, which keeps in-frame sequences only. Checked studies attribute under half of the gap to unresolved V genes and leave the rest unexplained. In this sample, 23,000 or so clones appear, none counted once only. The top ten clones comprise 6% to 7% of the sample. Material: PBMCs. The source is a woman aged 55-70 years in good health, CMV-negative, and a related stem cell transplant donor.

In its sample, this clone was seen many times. DNA for the CDR3: TGTGCCAGCAGCCGCGGGACTACTGTCTACGAGCAGTACTTC. Protein: CASSRGTTVYEQYF. The chain carries TRBV11-2 and TRBJ2-7; 7 bases line up with TRBD2. The CDR3 extends over 14 amino acids. V dropped 5 bases and J dropped 3; count of bases not matched to a gene: 7. Germline values: CDR1 SGHAT, CDR2 FQNNGV.

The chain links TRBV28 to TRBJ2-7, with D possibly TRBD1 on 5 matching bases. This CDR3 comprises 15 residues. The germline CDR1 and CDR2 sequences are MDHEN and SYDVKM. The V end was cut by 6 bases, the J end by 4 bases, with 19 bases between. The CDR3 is CASRLTLSREYEQYF. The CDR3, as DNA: TGTGCCAGCAGGCTGACATTGAGCAGGGAATACGAGCAGTACTTC.